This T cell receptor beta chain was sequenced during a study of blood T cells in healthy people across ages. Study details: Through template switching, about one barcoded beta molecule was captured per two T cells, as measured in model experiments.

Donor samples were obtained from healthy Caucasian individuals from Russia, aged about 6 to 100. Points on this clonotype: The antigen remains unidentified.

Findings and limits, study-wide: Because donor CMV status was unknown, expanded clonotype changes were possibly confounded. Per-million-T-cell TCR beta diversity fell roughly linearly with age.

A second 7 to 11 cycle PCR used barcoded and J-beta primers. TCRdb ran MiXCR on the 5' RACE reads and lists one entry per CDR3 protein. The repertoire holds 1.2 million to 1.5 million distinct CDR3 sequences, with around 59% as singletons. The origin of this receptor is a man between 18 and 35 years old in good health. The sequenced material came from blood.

The CDR3: CASSRGGTGNNSPLHF. CDR3 nucleotides: TGTGCCAGCAGCAGGGGGGGGACAGGGAATAATTCACCCCTCCACTTT. The chain uses TRBV11-2 and TRBJ1-6; 9 nucleotides agree with TRBD1. This CDR3 is built from 16 residues. Germline trimming cut 5 bases from V and 5 bases from J; bases unmatched to any gene: 7. CDR1 is SGHAT and CDR2 is FQNNGV in the germline V gene.